This T cell receptor (beta chain) was captured by sequencing in a study of regulatory T cells in long-lasting Graves disease. The time point denotes: newly diagnosed GD, antithyroid drugs for less than 3 months. Making the TCR library involved RNA that had been extracted from PBMCs. This clonotype was seen many times. Relying on iRepertoire HTBI primers and Arm-PCR of CDR3 regions, the team built TCR beta libraries. TCRdb re-called the multiplex PCR reads with MiXCR, one entry per CDR3 protein. The data contain 250,000 or so distinct CDR3 sequences, about 18% of them singletons. This CDR3 is built from 15 residues. The V segment lost 2 bases and the J segment 1 base; nucleotides outside the gene matches: 1. These data also featured in a second study, about T cells in Graves' hyperthyroidism and ophthalmopathy.

The rearrangement uses TRBV12-3 or TRBV12-4 and TRBJ2-2; 7 bases are a match to TRBD1. The sequence was collected from a woman aged 25 to 39 with Graves disease. Sequencing was performed on peripheral blood mononuclear cells (PBMCs), taken at new diagnosis, from a patient treated with antithyroid drugs. The CDR3 nucleotides are TGTGCCAGCAGTTTATGGACAGGGAACACCGGGGAGCTGTTTTTT. Translating it yields CASSLWTGNTGELFF.